The rows below give T cell receptor beta chains drawn from one sample of a study of CD8+CD57+ T cells in acquired aplastic anemia. In TCRdb, the reads were re-called with MiXCR into one record per CDR3 protein. The sample includes hundreds of thousands of distinct CDR3 sequences, roughly 53% of them seen just once. Sequencing was done on a sample of sorted CD4+, CD8+, or CD8+CD57+ T cells (not recorded which) from PBMCs. These receptor sequences come from a human donor with aplastic anemia. Both conserved end residues are part of each CDR3. D genes are given only for firm matches. Clone size is given for some rows only: seen once, a few or many times, or a class if the clone is expanded.

len	abundance	v_gene	d_gene	j_gene	CDR3aa	CDR3nt
15	-	TRBV5-1	-	TRBJ1-6	CASSLGGGNGPPLHF	TGCGCCAGCAGCTTGGGTGGGGGAAACGGGCCACCCCTCCACTTT
14	-	TRBV5-4	-	TRBJ1-6	CASSLKAVNSPLHF	TGTGCCAGCAGCTTGAAAGCTGTGAATTCACCCCTCCACTTT
12	few	TRBV18	-	TRBJ2-1	CASSPPFGEQFF	TGTGCCAGCTCACCACCATTCGGTGAGCAGTTCTTC
15	-	TRBV29-1	-	TRBJ1-1	CSAIKAQAGNTEAFF	TGCAGCGCAATAAAAGCCCAGGCAGGGAACACTGAAGCTTTCTTT
17	-	TRBV5-4	TRBD1	TRBJ1-6	CASSLGGQALRNSPLHF	TGTGCCAGCAGCTTGGGGGGACAGGCACTTCGGAATTCACCCCTCCACTTT
16	-	TRBV19	-	TRBJ2-2	CASSPFGGLRTGELFF	TGTGCCAGTAGCCCATTTGGGGGGCTAAGAACCGGGGAGCTGTTTTTT
17	-	TRBV9	-	TRBJ1-3	CASSAFLTGASGNTIYF	TGTGCCAGCAGCGCATTCTTGACAGGAGCCTCTGGAAACACCATATATTTT
15	-	TRBV9	TRBD1	TRBJ2-4	CASSLATGDKNIQYF	TGTGCCAGCTCGTTAGCTACAGGGGACAAAAACATTCAGTACTTC
15	many	TRBV2	-	TRBJ2-3	CASTGQTLSTDTQYF	TGTGCCAGCACGGGGCAGACTCTTTCCACAGATACGCAGTATTTT
15	-	TRBV20-1	-	TRBJ2-1	CSARDLQGFQNEQFF	TGCAGTGCTAGAGATTTGCAGGGGTTTCAGAATGAGCAGTTCTTC
15	-	TRBV5-1	TRBD1	TRBJ2-3	CASSLEQGVGDTQYF	TGCGCCAGCAGCTTGGAACAGGGGGTTGGAGATACGCAGTATTTT
15	many	TRBV6-1	TRBD1	TRBJ1-2	CASSVGDRVGHGYTF	TGTGCCAGCAGTGTTGGGGACAGGGTTGGTCATGGCTACACCTTC
14	-	TRBV20-1	TRBD2	TRBJ2-5	CSAGTSGMRETQYF	TGCAGTGCGGGGACTAGCGGGATGAGGGAGACCCAGTACTTC
14	-	TRBV19	TRBD1	TRBJ1-1	CASTETGLNTEAFF	TGTGCCAGTACCGAGACAGGGCTGAACACTGAAGCTTTCTTT
14	-	TRBV10-3	-	TRBJ2-1	CAISESRGRDEQFF	TGTGCCATCAGTGAATCCAGGGGTCGGGATGAGCAGTTCTTC
13	many	TRBV6-1	TRBD1	TRBJ1-2	CAISGQANVRYTF	TGTGCCATCTCGGGACAGGCCAACGTCCGCTACACCTTC
12	many	TRBV24-1	-	TRBJ1-5	CAPGPRYKPQHF	TGTGCCCCTGGGCCCAGATACAAGCCCCAGCATTTT
13	-	TRBV7-3	-	TRBJ1-1	CASSLKGGAEAFF	TGTGCCAGCAGCTTGAAGGGAGGGGCTGAAGCTTTCTTT
14	-	TRBV12-3/TRBV12-4	TRBD1	TRBJ2-5	CASSWDRGLETQYF	TGTGCCAGCAGTTGGGACAGGGGGCTTGAGACCCAGTACTTC
14	once	TRBV5-1	-	TRBJ2-5	CASSLLIDQETQYF	TGTGCCAGCAGCTTGTTAATCGACCAAGAGACCCAGTACTTC
18	once	TRBV5-6	TRBD2	TRBJ2-1	CASSFSGTSGGVYNEQFF	TGTGCCAGCAGCTTTTCCGGGACTAGCGGGGGGGTATACAATGAGCAGTTCTTC
13	many	TRBV5-5	-	TRBJ2-6	CASNLAGANVLTF	TGTGCCAGCAACCTTGCGGGGGCCAACGTCCTGACTTTC
12	-	TRBV7-3	-	TRBJ1-1	CASSSPGTGIFF	TGTGCCAGCAGCTCGCCCGGGACCGGGATTTTCTTT
15	-	TRBV7-9	-	TRBJ2-3	CASSFGQTFTDTQYF	TGTGCCAGCAGCTTTGGACAGACTTTCACAGATACGCAGTATTTT
15	many	TRBV3-1	-	TRBJ2-7	CASSQGFGSTYEQYF	TGTGCCAGCAGCCAAGGGTTCGGGAGCACCTACGAGCAGTACTTC
16	-	TRBV2	TRBD2	TRBJ2-1	CASSVGSGGQYNEQFF	TGTGCCAGCAGTGTTGGTAGCGGGGGGCAATACAATGAGCAGTTCTTC
14	-	TRBV29-1	-	TRBJ1-1	CSVGGQGVRTEAFF	TGCAGCGTTGGAGGGCAGGGTGTAAGGACTGAAGCTTTCTTT
16	few	TRBV7-9	-	TRBJ2-4	CASSLALGVAKNIQYF	TGTGCCAGCAGCTTAGCCCTGGGAGTAGCCAAAAACATTCAGTACTTC
15	once	TRBV9	-	TRBJ1-6	CASSVATGPNSPLHF	TGTGCCAGCAGCGTAGCCACGGGCCCTAATTCACCCCTCCACTTT
14	many	TRBV4-1	TRBD1	TRBJ1-4	CASSLQTGDEKLFF	TGCGCCAGCAGCCTCCAGACAGGGGATGAAAAACTGTTTTTT
15	once	TRBV5-1	TRBD2	TRBJ2-7	CASSLFGGEGSGQYF	TGCGCCAGCAGCTTATTCGGTGGGGAGGGAAGTGGGCAGTACTTC
14	-	TRBV14	-	TRBJ2-3	CASSQDRRAITQYF	TGTGCCAGCAGCCAAGACCGCCGAGCGATTACCCAGTATTTT
14	-	TRBV25-1	-	TRBJ2-3	CASSFGMGTDTQYF	TGTGCCAGCAGTTTCGGTATGGGCACAGATACGCAGTATTTT
13	many	TRBV10-3	TRBD2	TRBJ2-1	CASGLAGENEQFF	TGTGCCAGCGGACTAGCGGGAGAAAATGAGCAGTTCTTC
15	-	TRBV6-1	TRBD1	TRBJ1-2	CAISESIQGADGYTF	TGTGCCATCAGTGAGTCAATACAGGGGGCCGATGGCTACACCTTC
13	-	TRBV7-3	-	TRBJ1-3	CASSLGEGNTIYF	TGTGCCAGCAGCTTAGGGGAGGGAAACACCATATATTTT
12	many	TRBV20-1	-	TRBJ1-2	CSGAGTNYGYTF	TGCAGTGGGGCAGGGACTAACTATGGCTACACCTTC
14	-	TRBV9	-	TRBJ1-5	CASSVTGDGQPQHF	TGTGCCAGCAGCGTCACCGGGGACGGTCAGCCCCAGCATTTT
14	few	TRBV20-1	-	TRBJ1-4	CSARDRRRDEKLFF	TGCAGTGCTAGAGACCGACGGAGAGATGAAAAACTGTTTTTT
12	-	TRBV10-3	-	TRBJ2-3	CATTPGSDTQYF	TGTGCCACCACCCCTGGTAGTGATACGCAGTATTTT
15	once	TRBV5-4	-	TRBJ1-6	CASSLGGATRSPLHF	TGCGCCAGCAGCTTGGGGGGGGCCACGCGGTCACCCCTCCACTTT
15	many	TRBV19	TRBD2	TRBJ2-2	CASSPGLASTGELFF	TGTGCCAGTAGTCCGGGACTAGCGTCCACCGGGGAGCTGTTTTTT
13	-	TRBV15	-	TRBJ1-1	CATSRDPATEAFF	TGTGCCACCAGCAGAGATCCAGCCACTGAAGCTTTCTTT
15	-	TRBV24-1	-	TRBJ2-3	CATSDPGGTTDTQYF	TGTGCCACCAGTGACCCCGGGGGTACGACAGATACGCAGTATTTT
13	-	TRBV5-6	TRBD1	TRBJ1-2	CASSPGQTYGYTF	TGTGCCAGCAGTCCGGGACAGACCTATGGCTACACCTTC
17	many	TRBV6-1	-	TRBJ1-5	CASSEAHLGGYRQPQHF	TGTGCCAGCAGTGAAGCGCATCTGGGAGGTTACCGACAGCCCCAGCATTTT
16	-	TRBV15	-	TRBJ1-3	CATSRTWGDSGNTIYF	TGTGCCACCAGCAGAACTTGGGGGGACTCTGGAAACACCATATATTTT
17	-	TRBV7-9	-	TRBJ1-4	CASSSSLMSRQIEKLFF	TGTGCCAGCAGCTCCTCTCTAATGTCCCGACAGATCGAAAAACTGTTTTTT
13	-	TRBV12-5	-	TRBJ2-7	CASGTGITYEQYF	TGTGCTAGTGGTACCGGGATTACATACGAGCAGTACTTC
16	-	TRBV7-2	TRBD2	TRBJ2-5	CASSLVPSGVQETQYF	TGTGCCAGCAGCTTAGTCCCTAGCGGGGTCCAAGAGACCCAGTACTTC